These 9 T cell receptor beta chains were sequenced from one sample in a study of T cell clones after liver transplantation. Clones were read by immunoSEQ multiplex PCR, and TCRdb kept only the in-frame ones, dropping some. This sample has 20,000 to 25,000 clones; approximately 84% occur once, and the top ten carry around 32%. The sample in question was CD8+ T cells from blood, obtained approximately 52 months after liver transplant. All receptors come from a human patient who received a liver transplant. Some T cells may be transferred from the graft donor.

The chain couples TRBV28 to TRBJ2-3, with TRBD1 identical over 9 bases. After removal of 2 bases from V and 3 bases from J, the junction contained 6 bases not matched to a gene. The CDR3 spans 16 residues. Germline loops: CDR1 MDHEN, CDR2 SYDVKM. CDR3 in amino acids: CASSLKLGQGTDTQYF. The CDR3 region has the DNA TGTGCCAGCAGTTTAAAGCTGGGACAGGGAACAGATACGCAGTATTTT.

The rearrangement joins TRBV9 to TRBJ1-2, with 7 bases fitting TRBD1. The CDR3 contains 16 residues. The germline V gene has CDR1 SGDLS and CDR2 YYNGEE. Trimming at V came to 0 bases and at J to 3 bases, leaving 8 bases not matched to a gene. CDR3 loop: CASSVDPRQGYYGYTF. The CDR3 DNA sequence: TGTGCCAGCAGCGTAGACCCCAGACAGGGATACTATGGCTACACCTTC.

The chain uses TRBV15 and TRBJ2-5; 9 positions agree with TRBD1. Germline-derived CDR1 and CDR2 are LNHNV and YYDKDF (reference sequence). The CDR3 runs to 15 residues. Losses at the gene ends were 3 bases for V and 6 bases for J; bases not matched to a gene: 8. The CDR3 sequence is CATSRITGGRQTQYF. CDR3 sequence (DNA): TGTGCCACCAGCAGGATTACAGGGGGCAGGCAGACCCAGTACTTC.

The V and J genes are TRBV27 and TRBJ2-5, with D perhaps matching TRBD1 or TRBD2 (5 bases each). The CDR3 is 15 residues long. Germline assignment: CDR1 MNHEY and CDR2 SMNVEV (reference sequence). The germline V and J ends were trimmed by 5 bases and 2 bases, with 15 bases remaining between them. CDR3 sequence: CASSPPGRFQETQYF. CDR3 bases: TGTGCCAGCAGTCCCCCGGGGCGCTTTCAAGAGACCCAGTACTTC.

The rearrangement links TRBV2 to TRBJ2-2; tentatively, D is TRBD2 (6 bases). This CDR3 has 14 residues. V was clipped by 9 bases and J by 5 bases, with 16 bases between them. Germline CDR1 is SNHLY and CDR2 is FYNNEI. The CDR3 nucleotides are TGTGCCAGGAGACTAGTAAAGGGTACCGGGGAGCTGTTTTTT. This encodes CARRLVKGTGELFF.

The chain joins TRBV6-1 to TRBJ1-2; D gene uncertain. The CDR3 has 13 amino acids. CDR1 is MNHNS, CDR2 SASEGT, per germline. The V end was cut by 5 bases, the J end by 0 bases, with 7 bases between. The DNA of the CDR3 is TGTGCCAGCAGTTTAAGAGCTAACTATGGCTACACCTTC. Amino acids: CASSLRANYGYTF.

The J gene is TRBJ1-2, the V gene TRBV9, with no clear D. Trimming removed 1 base from V and 4 bases from J, with 11 bases in between. This CDR3 has 14 residues. Germline V CDR1 and CDR2: SGDLS, YYNGEE. This CDR3 reads CASSVLGATYGYTF. The CDR3 coding sequence is TGTGCCAGCAGCGTATTGGGAGCAACCTATGGCTACACCTTC.

This clone was detected only once. This sequence joins TRBV11-2 and TRBJ1-6; TRBD1 matches 7 bases. The CDR3 sequence is 14 residues long. CDR1 and CDR2 from the germline V gene are SGHAT and FQNNGV. V dropped 5 bases and J dropped 9; count of bases not matched to a gene: 7. The DNA for the CDR3 is TGTGCCAGCAGCACACCTACAGGGGCTTCACCCCTCCACTTT. As protein: CASSTPTGASPLHF.

The chain recombines TRBV4-2 with TRBJ2-7, with 9 bases identical to TRBD1. The V gene end was trimmed by 3 bases and the J gene end by 3 bases; junction bases not matched to a gene: 9. Germline V gives CDR1 LGHNA, CDR2 YNFKEQ. The CDR3 covers 16 residues. CDR3 protein: CASSQEHRGPFYEQYF. The CDR3 DNA reads as TGTGCCAGCAGCCAGGAACACAGGGGGCCTTTCTACGAGCAGTACTTC.